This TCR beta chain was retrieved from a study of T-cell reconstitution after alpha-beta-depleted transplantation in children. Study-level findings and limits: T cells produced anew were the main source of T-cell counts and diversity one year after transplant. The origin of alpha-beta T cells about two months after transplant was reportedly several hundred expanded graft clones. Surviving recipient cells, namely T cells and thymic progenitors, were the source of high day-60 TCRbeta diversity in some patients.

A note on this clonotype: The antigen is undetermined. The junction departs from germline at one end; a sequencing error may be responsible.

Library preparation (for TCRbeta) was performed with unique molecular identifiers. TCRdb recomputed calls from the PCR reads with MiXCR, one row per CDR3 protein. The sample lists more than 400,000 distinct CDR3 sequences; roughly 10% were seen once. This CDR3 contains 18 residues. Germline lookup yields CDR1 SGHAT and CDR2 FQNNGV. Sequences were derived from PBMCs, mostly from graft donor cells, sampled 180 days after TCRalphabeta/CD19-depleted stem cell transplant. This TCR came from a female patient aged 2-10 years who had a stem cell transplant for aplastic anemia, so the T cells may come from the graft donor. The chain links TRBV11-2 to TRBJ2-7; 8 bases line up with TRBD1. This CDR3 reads CASSLVGIRDRLSYEEYF. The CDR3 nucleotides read TGTGCCAGCAGCTTAGTGGGGATAAGGGACAGGCTATCCTACGAGGAGTACTTC.